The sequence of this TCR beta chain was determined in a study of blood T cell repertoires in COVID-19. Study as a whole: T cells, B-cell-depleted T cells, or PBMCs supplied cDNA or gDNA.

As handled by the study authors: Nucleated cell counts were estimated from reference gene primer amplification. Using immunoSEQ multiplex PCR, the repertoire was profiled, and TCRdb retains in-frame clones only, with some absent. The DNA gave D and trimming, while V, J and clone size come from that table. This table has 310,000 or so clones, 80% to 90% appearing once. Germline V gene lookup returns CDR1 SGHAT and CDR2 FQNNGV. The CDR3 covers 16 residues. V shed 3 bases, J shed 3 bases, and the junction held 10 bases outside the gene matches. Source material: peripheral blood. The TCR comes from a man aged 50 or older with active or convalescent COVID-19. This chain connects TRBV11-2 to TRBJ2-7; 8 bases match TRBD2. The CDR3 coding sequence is TGTGCCAGCAGCTTGGACGGACTAGCTTTCATCTACGAGCAGTACTTC. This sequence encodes CASSLDGLAFIYEQYF.